These 21 T cell receptor beta chains were sequenced from one sample in a study of cytomegalovirus exposure and HLA in healthy donors. The PCR had 60 Vbeta and 13 Jbeta primers. Sequencing used immunoSEQ multiplex PCR; TCRdb keeps in-frame clones, though not all of them. The table for this sample gives fewer than 150,000 clones. Input material: PBMCs. All receptors derive from a woman aged 55-75 years in good health and CMV-seronegative.

The V call is TRBV7-6, the J call TRBJ2-3, with D perhaps TRBD2 (5 bases). The ends were cut back, 5 bases at V and 6 bases at J, with 12 bases in the middle. Germline CDR1 SGHVS, CDR2 FNYEAQ. This CDR3 contains 13 residues. The DNA of the CDR3 is TGTGCCAGCAGCGCGAGGACTGGGGATACGCAGTATTTT. Its translation: CASSARTGDTQYF. Full variable domain (outside the CDR3, taken from reference TRBV7-6 and TRBJ2-3): GAGVSQSPRYKVTKRGQDVALRCDPISGHVSLYWYRQALGQGPEFLTYFNYEAQQDKSGLPNDRFSAERPEGSISTLTIQRTEQRDSAMYRCASSARTGDTQYFGPGTRLTVL.

The chain uses TRBV28 and TRBJ2-2; a possible D gene is TRBD2 (5 bases). The CDR3 spans 17 residues. Trimming took off 5 bases at V and 6 bases at J, with 22 bases between the two ends. Looked up from germline, CDR1 is MDHEN and CDR2 is SYDVKM. The CDR3 region is CASSPNDYLALPGELFF. CDR3 sequence (DNA): TGTGCCAGCAGTCCCAATGACTATCTTGCTCTACCCGGGGAGCTGTTTTTT.

The chain carries TRBV6-6 and TRBJ2-5, with 8 bases that match TRBD1. Near its end, the DNA agrees better with TRBJ2-7, so the J call may be wrong. This CDR3 is built from 15 residues. Germline V gene lookup returns CDR1 MNHNY and CDR2 SVGAGI (reference sequence). DNA of the CDR3: TGTGCCAGCAGCCAACCTGACAGGGGTGCCTACGAGCAGTACTTC. Translating it yields CASSQPDRGAYEQYF.

About this clone: At one of its ends the junction is not consistent with the germline gene, which may arise from a read error. The V gene is TRBV5-1, the J gene TRBJ2-5; 8 nucleotides agree with TRBD2. The CDR3 is 15 amino acids. Germline values: CDR1 SGHRS, CDR2 YFSETQ. CDR3 region: CASNLNGGAGETQYF. Written as DNA, the CDR3 is TGCGCCAGCAACTTGAACGGGGGGGCAGGGGAGACCCAGTACTTC. The variable domain in full, with the rest retrieved from reference TRBV5-1 and TRBJ2-5, is KAGVTQTPRYLIKTRGQQVTLSCSPISGHRSVSWYQQTPGQGLQFLFEYFSETQRNKGNFPGRFSGRQFSNSRSEMNVSTLELGDSALYLCASNLNGGAGETQYFGPGTRLLVL.

V and J are TRBV4-1 and TRBJ2-5, with no clear D. The CDR3 length is 15 residues. The germline gives CDR1 MGHRA, CDR2 YSYEKL. V lost 4 bases and J 5 bases, leaving 17 bases between the germline ends. CDR3 sequence: CASSLSRPDSETQYF. DNA of the CDR3: TGCGCCAGCAGCCTCTCTCGCCCCGACTCTGAGACCCAGTACTTC.

V usage is TRBV18 and J usage is TRBJ2-1; 8 bases agree with TRBD1. Germline CDR1 KGHSH, CDR2 LQKENI. V lost 1 base, J lost 7 bases, and 9 bases stayed unmatched. The CDR3 consists of 16 residues. This CDR3 reads CASSPRAQGAQNEQFF. CDR3 nucleotide sequence: TGTGCCAGCTCACCACGGGCTCAGGGGGCTCAGAATGAGCAGTTCTTC.

The V and J genes are TRBV2 and TRBJ2-1; D possibly corresponds to TRBD2 (6 bases). Between the trimmed V and J ends, which lost 11 bases and 7 bases, there was a span of 21 bases. Germline-derived CDR1 and CDR2 are SNHLY and FYNNEI. The CDR3 covers 14 residues. CDR3 nucleotide sequence: TGTGCCGCTATAGCGGATAGAGGGTTTAATGAGCAGTTCTTC. Its protein is CAAIADRGFNEQFF.

The CDR3 loop is CASSQEGGSYNEQFF. The CDR3 DNA reads TGCGCCAGCAGCCAAGAGGGGGGGTCCTACAATGAGCAGTTCTTC. V is TRBV5-1 and J is TRBJ2-1; a possible D gene is TRBD2 (7 bases). V lost 4 bases and J lost 1, with 12 bases in between. This CDR3 spans 15 amino acids. Germline values: CDR1 SGHRS, CDR2 YFSETQ.

The V call is TRBV28, the J call TRBJ2-2; 8 nucleotides line up with TRBD1. There are 16 residues in the CDR3. Trimming removed 3 bases from V and 4 bases from J; junction bases left unmatched: 7. CDR1 and CDR2 from the germline V gene are MDHEN and SYDVKM. The CDR3 DNA is TGTGCCAGCAGTTTCCTGGACAGGGCTGTCACCGGGGAGCTGTTTTTT. Its translation: CASSFLDRAVTGELFF.

V is TRBV5-1 and J is TRBJ2-7; 13 bases line up with TRBD2. The length of the CDR3 is 15 residues. Trimming took 4 bases from V and 5 from J; bases not matched to a gene: 6. Germline CDR1 is SGHRS and CDR2 is YFSETQ. CDR3 sequence: CASSPWTSGSHEQYF. DNA of the CDR3: TGCGCCAGCAGCCCCTGGACTAGCGGGAGTCACGAGCAGTACTTC.

CDR3: CASSQSPGVTEAFF. CDR3 in DNA: TGTGCCAGTAGTCAATCGCCCGGGGTCACTGAAGCTTTCTTT. The chain carries TRBV19 and TRBJ1-1; no definite D call. Germline CDR1 reads LNHDA; CDR2 reads SQIVND (reference sequence). CDR3 length equals 14 residues. Trimming left V 5 bases short and J 4 bases short, with 14 bases between.

The chain joins TRBV19 to TRBJ1-6; D remains ambiguous. The CDR3 runs to 14 residues. Germline V CDR1 and CDR2: LNHDA, SQIVND (reference sequence). V lost 4 bases to trimming and J lost 10 bases, with 14 bases between them. The CDR3: CASSTQPTESPLHF. CDR3 bases: TGTGCCAGTAGTACACAACCAACAGAATCACCCCTCCACTTT.

The gene calls are TRBV7-9 and TRBJ1-1, with 7 bases matching TRBD1. This CDR3 contains 15 residues. The germline gives CDR1 SEHNR, CDR2 FQNEAQ (reference sequence). J was trimmed by 0 bases and V by 5 bases; bases with no gene match: 6. DNA of the CDR3: TGTGCCAGCAGCCCAAGGGACAGCATGAACACTGAAGCTTTCTTT. This encodes CASSPRDSMNTEAFF.

CDR3 in amino acids: CASSPRYRGGEQYF. CDR3 sequence (DNA): TGTGCCAGCAGTCCCCGGTATCGGGGGGGCGAGCAGTACTTC. The genes are TRBV6-1 and TRBJ2-7; TRBD2 matches at 8 bases. With 5 bases clipped from V and 6 bases from J, the junction kept 9 bases outside the gene matches. CDR1 and CDR2 from the germline V gene are MNHNS and SASEGT. The CDR3 has 14 residues.

The chain joins TRBV6-4 to TRBJ2-2; no definite D call. Trimming removed 5 bases at V and 1 base at J, with 8 bases between. The CDR3 covers 14 residues. Germline V CDR1 and CDR2: MRHNA, SNTAGT. CDR3 coding DNA: TGTGCCAGCAGTACCCTACTGAACACCGGGGAGCTGTTTTTT. Its translation is CASSTLLNTGELFF.

This sequence joins TRBV13 and TRBJ1-2, with TRBD1 identical over 9 bases. With V trimmed by 6 bases and J by 10 bases, 9 bases remained unmatched. CDR1 PRHDT and CDR2 FYEKMQ come from the germline V gene (reference sequence). This CDR3 contains 13 residues. The CDR3 coding sequence is TGTGCCAGCAGTTCCCCGGGACAGGGTACCTACACCTTC. It encodes CASSSPGQGTYTF.

V gene TRBV6-5 combines with J gene TRBJ1-4, with TRBD1 identical over 8 bases. Germline V CDR1 and CDR2: MNHEY, SVGAGI. J gave up 9 bases and V 2 bases, and 5 bases lay outside the gene matches. The CDR3 extends over 14 amino acids. DNA of the CDR3: TGTGCCAGCAGTTACAGTCCAGGGGGCAAAAAACTGTTTTTT. Amino acids: CASSYSPGGKKLFF.

The chain uses TRBV27 and TRBJ2-7; the D gene is possibly TRBD2 (6 bases). Trimming removed 5 bases at V and 2 bases at J, with 10 bases between. The V gene's germline CDR1 is MNHEY and CDR2 SMNVEV (reference sequence). This CDR3 region has 13 residues. The chain's CDR3 is CASSHGTAYEQYF. The DNA of the CDR3 is TGTGCCAGCAGTCATGGGACTGCCTACGAGCAGTACTTC.

The chain links TRBV19 to TRBJ1-1; D unclear. The CDR3 consists of 13 residues. V was pared by 2 bases and J by 0 bases, with 4 bases between. Per germline, CDR1 LNHDA and CDR2 SQIVND (reference sequence). CDR3: CASSIRVNTEAFF. The DNA of the CDR3 is TGTGCCAGTAGTATACGGGTGAACACTGAAGCTTTCTTT.

The chain recombines TRBV19 with TRBJ2-7, with D possibly matching TRBD2 (6 bases). Deletions cut 3 bases from V and 1 base from J, with 13 bases between. Germline V lookup: CDR1 LNHDA, CDR2 SQIVND (reference sequence). The CDR3 is 15 amino acids. The CDR3 region has the DNA TGTGCCAGTAGTATGTTTGGGGGAGGATCCTACGAGCAGTACTTC. Translated: CASSMFGGGSYEQYF.

The rearrangement uses TRBV9 and TRBJ2-7, with 8 nucleotides matching TRBD1. The CDR3 consists of 15 residues. Germline trimming cut 5 bases from V and 4 bases from J; bases unmatched to any gene: 11. Germline V gene sequence: CDR1 SGDLS, CDR2 YYNGEE. Here the CDR3 DNA reads TGTGCCAGCAGTGCGGGGCAGGGGGCGTCTTACGAGCAGTACTTC. Amino acids: CASSAGQGASYEQYF.